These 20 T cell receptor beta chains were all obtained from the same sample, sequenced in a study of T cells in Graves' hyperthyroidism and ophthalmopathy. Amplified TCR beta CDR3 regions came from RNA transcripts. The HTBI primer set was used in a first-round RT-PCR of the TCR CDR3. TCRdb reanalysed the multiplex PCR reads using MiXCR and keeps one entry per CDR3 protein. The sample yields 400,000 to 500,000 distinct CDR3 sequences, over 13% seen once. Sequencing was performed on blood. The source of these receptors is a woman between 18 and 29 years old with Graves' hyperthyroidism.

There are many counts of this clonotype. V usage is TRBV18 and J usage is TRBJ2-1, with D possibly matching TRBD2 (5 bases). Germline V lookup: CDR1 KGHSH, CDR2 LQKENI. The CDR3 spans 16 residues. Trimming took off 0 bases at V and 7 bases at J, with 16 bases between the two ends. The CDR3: CASSPPVKGGGNEQFF. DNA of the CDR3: TGTGCCAGCTCACCACCGGTGAAGGGCGGAGGAAATGAGCAGTTCTTC.

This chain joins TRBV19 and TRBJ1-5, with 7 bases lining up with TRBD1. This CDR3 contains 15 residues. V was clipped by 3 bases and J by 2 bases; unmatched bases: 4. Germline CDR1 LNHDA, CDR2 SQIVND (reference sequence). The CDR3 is CASSIKGTGNQPQHF. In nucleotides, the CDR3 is TGTGCCAGTAGTATTAAAGGGACAGGCAATCAGCCCCAGCATTTT. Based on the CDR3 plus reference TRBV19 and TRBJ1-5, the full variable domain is DGGITQSPKYLFRKEGQNVTLSCEQNLNHDAMYWYRQDPGQGLRLIYYSQIVNDFQKGDIAEGYSVSREKKESFPLTVTSAQKNPTAFYLCASSIKGTGNQPQHFGDGTRLSIL.

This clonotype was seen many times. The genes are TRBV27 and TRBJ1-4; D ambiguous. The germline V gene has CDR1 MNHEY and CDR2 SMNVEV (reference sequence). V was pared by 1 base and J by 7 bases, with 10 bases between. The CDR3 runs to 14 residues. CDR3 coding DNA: TGTGCCAGCAGTTTATATCCAGGAATTGAAAAACTGTTTTTT. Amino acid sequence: CASSLYPGIEKLFF.

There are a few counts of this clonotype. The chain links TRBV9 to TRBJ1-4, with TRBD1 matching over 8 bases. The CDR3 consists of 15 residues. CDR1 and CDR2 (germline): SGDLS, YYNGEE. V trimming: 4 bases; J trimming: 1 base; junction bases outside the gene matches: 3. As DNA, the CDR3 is TGTGCCAGCAGCCGGACAGGGTTAACTAATGAAAAACTGTTTTTT. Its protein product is CASSRTGLTNEKLFF.

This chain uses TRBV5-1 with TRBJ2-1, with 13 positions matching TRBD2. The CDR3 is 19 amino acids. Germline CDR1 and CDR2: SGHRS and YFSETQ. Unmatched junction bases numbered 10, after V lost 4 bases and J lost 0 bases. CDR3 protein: CASSPRLAGGPTSYNEQFF. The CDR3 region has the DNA TGCGCCAGCAGCCCGAGACTAGCGGGAGGCCCAACCTCCTACAATGAGCAGTTCTTC.

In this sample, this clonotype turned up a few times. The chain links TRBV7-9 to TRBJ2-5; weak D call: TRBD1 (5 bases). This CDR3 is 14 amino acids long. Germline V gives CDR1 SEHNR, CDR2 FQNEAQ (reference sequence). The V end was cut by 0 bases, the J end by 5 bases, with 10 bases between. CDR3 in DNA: TGTGCCAGCAGCTTAGCGCTCAGGGTGGAGACCCAGTACTTC. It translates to CASSLALRVETQYF. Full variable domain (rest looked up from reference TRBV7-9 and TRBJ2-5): DTGVSQNPRHKITKRGQNVTFRCDPISEHNRLYWYRQTLGQGPEFLTYFQNEAQLEKSRLLSDRFSAERPKGSFSTLEIQRTEQGDSAMYLCASSLALRVETQYFGPGTRLLVL.

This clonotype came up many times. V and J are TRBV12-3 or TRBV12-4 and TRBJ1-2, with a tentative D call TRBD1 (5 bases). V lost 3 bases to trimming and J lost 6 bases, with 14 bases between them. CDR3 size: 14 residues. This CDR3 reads CASSLYQGMNGYTF. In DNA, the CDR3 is TGTGCCAGCAGTTTGTATCAGGGAATGAATGGCTACACCTTC.

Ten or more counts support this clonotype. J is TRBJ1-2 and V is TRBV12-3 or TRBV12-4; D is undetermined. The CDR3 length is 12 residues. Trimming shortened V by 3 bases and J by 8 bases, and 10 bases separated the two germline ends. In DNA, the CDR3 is TGTGCCAGCAGTTTTATGCTGTACGGCTACACCTTC. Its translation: CASSFMLYGYTF.

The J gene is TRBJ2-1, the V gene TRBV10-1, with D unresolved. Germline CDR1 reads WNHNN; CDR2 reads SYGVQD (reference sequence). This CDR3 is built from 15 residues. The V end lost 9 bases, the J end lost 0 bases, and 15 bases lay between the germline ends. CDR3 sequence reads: CARSRAGSSYNEQFF. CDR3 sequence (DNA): TGCGCCAGAAGTCGCGCCGGGTCCTCCTACAATGAGCAGTTCTTC.

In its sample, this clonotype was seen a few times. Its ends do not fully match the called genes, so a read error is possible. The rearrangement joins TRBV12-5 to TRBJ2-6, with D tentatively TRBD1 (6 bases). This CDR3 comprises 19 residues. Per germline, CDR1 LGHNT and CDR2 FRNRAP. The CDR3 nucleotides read TGTGCTAGTGGTTTCCTTCGTAGGGCGGACAGTGATGGGGCCAACGCCCTGACTTTC. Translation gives CASGFLRRADSDGANALTF. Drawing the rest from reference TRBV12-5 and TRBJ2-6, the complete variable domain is DARVTQTPRHKVTEMGQEVTMRCQPILGHNTVFWYRQTMMQGLELLAYFRNRAPLDDSGMPKDRFSAEMPDATLATLKIQPSEPRDSAVYFCASGFLRRADSDGANALTFGAGSRLTVL.

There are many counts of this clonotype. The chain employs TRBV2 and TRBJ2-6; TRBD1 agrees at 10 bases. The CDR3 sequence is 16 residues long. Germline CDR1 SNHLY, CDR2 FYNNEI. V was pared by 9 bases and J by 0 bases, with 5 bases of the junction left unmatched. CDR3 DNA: TGTGCCAGTAGACAGGGGGCCTACTCTGGGGCCAACGTCCTGACTTTC. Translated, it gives CASRQGAYSGANVLTF. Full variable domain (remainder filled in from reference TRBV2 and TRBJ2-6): EPEVTQTPSHQVTQMGQEVILRCVPISNHLYFYWYRQILGQKVEFLVSFYNNEISEKSEIFDDQFSVERPDGSNFTLKIRSTKLEDSAMYFCASRQGAYSGANVLTFGAGSRLTVL.

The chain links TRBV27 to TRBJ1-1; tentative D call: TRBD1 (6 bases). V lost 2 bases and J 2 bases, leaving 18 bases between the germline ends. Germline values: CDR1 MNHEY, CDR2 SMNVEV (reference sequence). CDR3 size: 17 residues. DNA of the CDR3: TGTGCCAGCAGTTTACGCACCAGGGGTTACCGTAACACTGAAGCTTTCTTT. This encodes CASSLRTRGYRNTEAFF.

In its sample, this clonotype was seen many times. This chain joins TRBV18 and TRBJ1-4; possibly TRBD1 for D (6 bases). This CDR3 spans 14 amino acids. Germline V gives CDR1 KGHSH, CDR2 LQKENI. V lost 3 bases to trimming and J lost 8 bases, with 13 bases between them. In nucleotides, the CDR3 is TGTGCCAGCTCACCTGGCAGGGGCGAGGAAAAACTGTTTTTT. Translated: CASSPGRGEEKLFF.

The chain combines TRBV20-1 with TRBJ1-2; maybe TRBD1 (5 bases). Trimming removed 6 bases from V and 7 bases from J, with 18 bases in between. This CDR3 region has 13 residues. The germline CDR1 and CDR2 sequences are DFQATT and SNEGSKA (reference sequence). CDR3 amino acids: CSAPRADTTGYTF. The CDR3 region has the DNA TGCAGTGCCCCACGGGCGGACACCACTGGCTACACCTTC.

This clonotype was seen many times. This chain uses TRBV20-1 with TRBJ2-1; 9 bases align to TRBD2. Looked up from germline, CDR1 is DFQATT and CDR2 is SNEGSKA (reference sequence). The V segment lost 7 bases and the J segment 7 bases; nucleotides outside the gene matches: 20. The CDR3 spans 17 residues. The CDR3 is CSVDRGGGRAVGNEQFF. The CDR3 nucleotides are TGCAGTGTCGATAGAGGTGGCGGGAGGGCCGTAGGAAATGAGCAGTTCTTC.

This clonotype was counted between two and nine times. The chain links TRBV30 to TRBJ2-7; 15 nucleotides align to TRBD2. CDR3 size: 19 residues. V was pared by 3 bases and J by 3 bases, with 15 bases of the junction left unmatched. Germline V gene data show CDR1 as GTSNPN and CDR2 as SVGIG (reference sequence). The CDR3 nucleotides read TGTGCCTGGAGCAAGTCACGGACTAGCGGGAGGGGTGCTCTCTACGAGCAGTACGTC. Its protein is CAWSKSRTSGRGALYEQYV.

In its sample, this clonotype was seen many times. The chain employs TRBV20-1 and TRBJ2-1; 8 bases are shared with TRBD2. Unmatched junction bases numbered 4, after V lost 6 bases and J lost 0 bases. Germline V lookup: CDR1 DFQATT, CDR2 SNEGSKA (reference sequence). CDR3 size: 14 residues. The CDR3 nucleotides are TGCAGTGCGGCGAGCGGGAGCTCCTACAATGAGCAGTTCTTC. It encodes CSAASGSSYNEQFF.

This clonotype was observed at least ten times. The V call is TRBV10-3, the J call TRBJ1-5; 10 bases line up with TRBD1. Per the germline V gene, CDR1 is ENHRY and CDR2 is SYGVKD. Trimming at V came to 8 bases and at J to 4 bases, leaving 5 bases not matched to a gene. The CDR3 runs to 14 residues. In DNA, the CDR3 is TGTGCCATCGGGCGGGGACAGGGGAATCAGCCCCAGCATTTT. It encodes CAIGRGQGNQPQHF.

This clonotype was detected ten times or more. As DNA, the CDR3 is TGTGCCAGCAGCGCCCCAAGGAGCGGACAGGGGTCCACTGAAGCTTTCTTT. It encodes CASSAPRSGQGSTEAFF. The rearrangement links TRBV9 to TRBJ1-1; TRBD1 aligns across 9 bases. Germline V gene sequence: CDR1 SGDLS, CDR2 YYNGEE. The CDR3 sequence is 17 residues long. J gave up 4 bases and V 3 bases, and 13 bases lay outside the gene matches.

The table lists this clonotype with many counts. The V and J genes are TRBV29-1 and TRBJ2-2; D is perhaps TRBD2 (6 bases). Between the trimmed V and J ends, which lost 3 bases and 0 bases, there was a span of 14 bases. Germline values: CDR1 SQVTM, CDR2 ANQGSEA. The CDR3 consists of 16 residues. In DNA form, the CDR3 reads TGCAGCGTTGAGGGGTTAGCGGAAGCGAACACCGGGGAGCTGTTTTTT. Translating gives CSVEGLAEANTGELFF.